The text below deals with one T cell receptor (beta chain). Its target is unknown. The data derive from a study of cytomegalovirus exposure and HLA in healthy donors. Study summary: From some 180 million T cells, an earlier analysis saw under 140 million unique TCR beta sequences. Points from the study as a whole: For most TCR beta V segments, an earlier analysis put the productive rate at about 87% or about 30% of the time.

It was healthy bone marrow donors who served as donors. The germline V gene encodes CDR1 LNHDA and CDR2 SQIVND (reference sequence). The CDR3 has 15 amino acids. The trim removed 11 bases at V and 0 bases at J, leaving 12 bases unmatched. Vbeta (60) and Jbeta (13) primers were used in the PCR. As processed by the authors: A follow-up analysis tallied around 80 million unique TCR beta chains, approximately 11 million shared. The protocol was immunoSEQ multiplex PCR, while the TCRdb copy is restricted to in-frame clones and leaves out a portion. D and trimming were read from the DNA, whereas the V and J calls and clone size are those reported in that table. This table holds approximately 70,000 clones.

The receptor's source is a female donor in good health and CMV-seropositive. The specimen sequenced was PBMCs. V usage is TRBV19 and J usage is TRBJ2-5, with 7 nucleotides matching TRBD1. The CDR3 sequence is CAGMGQLEHQETQYF. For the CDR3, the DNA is TGTGCCGGAATGGGACAGCTCGAGCACCAAGAGACCCAGTACTTC.